The next 9 T cell receptor beta chains were all read from a single sample in a study of blood T cell repertoires in COVID-19. Some clones are missing from TCRdb's copy, which holds only in-frame ones; the method was immunoSEQ multiplex PCR. The data show tens of thousands of clones, with 60% to 85% seen just once and 5.4% held by the top ten. Specimen: peripheral blood. These receptors were taken from a woman of 80 years or more with active or convalescent COVID-19.

The J gene is TRBJ1-1, the V gene TRBV12-1; the tabulated D call, TRBD1, remains unverified against the DNA. TRBV12-1 constitutes a pseudogene. CDR3 length equals 17 residues. CDR3 amino acids: CASSSRTGTMWHTEAFF. The CDR3 nucleotides read TGTGCCAGCAGCTCTAGGACAGGGACTATGTGGCACACTGAAGCTTTCTTT.

This clone was seen a handful of times. The rearrangement joins TRBV28 to TRBJ2-7; no definite D call. Per the germline V gene, CDR1 is MDHEN and CDR2 is SYDVKM. The CDR3 has 12 amino acids. V was shortened by 3 bases and J by 0 bases, with 3 bases between the two germline ends. CDR3 sequence reads: CASSFISYEQYF. In DNA form, the CDR3 reads TGTGCCAGCAGTTTTATCTCCTACGAGCAGTACTTC.

In the case of this clone: At one end, the junction sequence differs from germline, possibly due to a read error. The chain has TRBV5-1 and TRBJ2-2, with 8 bases fitting TRBD1. The germline gives CDR1 SGHRS, CDR2 YFSETQ. The CDR3 runs to 15 residues. CDR3 sequence reads: CASSLGTGNPGELFF. Written as DNA, the CDR3 is TGCGCCAGCAGCTTGGGGACAGGGAACCCCGGGGAGCTGTTTTTT.

Only a few counts were recorded for this clone. V is TRBV18 and J is TRBJ2-7; no definite D call. Between the trimmed V and J ends, which lost 5 bases and 0 bases, there was a span of 11 bases. The CDR3 contains 14 residues. Germline CDR1 is KGHSH and CDR2 is LQKENI. The CDR3 bases are TGTGCCAGCTCAAGTCCCAGCGACTCCTACGAGCAGTACTTC. It is translated as CASSSPSDSYEQYF.

In its sample, this clone was seen a few times. The chain employs TRBV3-1 (or the pseudogene TRBV3-2) and TRBJ2-1; D might be TRBD2 (5 bases). The ends were cut back, 0 bases at V and 7 bases at J, with 22 bases in the middle. This CDR3 has 18 amino acids. Germline loops: CDR1 LGHDT, CDR2 YNNKEL (reference sequence). The CDR3 reads CASSQDARRLARLNEQFF. Here the CDR3 DNA reads TGTGCCAGCAGCCAAGATGCCCGGAGGTTAGCGAGGTTAAATGAGCAGTTCTTC.

There are a few counts of this clone. The rearrangement links TRBV7-9 to TRBJ1-1, with a possible D match to TRBD1 (6 bases). Trimming cost V 1 base and J 0 bases, with 9 bases left between them. There are 15 residues in the CDR3. Germline V gene sequence: CDR1 SEHNR, CDR2 FQNEAQ (reference sequence). Here the CDR3 DNA reads TGTGCCAGCAGCTTAGGGGGGCGGATGAACACTGAAGCTTTCTTT. Protein: CASSLGGRMNTEAFF.

V is TRBV7-2 and J is TRBJ1-5; no reliable D call. Germline CDR1 reads SGHTA; CDR2 reads FQGNSA. The CDR3 has 13 residues. The V gene lost 1 base and the J gene lost 6 bases, with 7 bases spanning the gap. CDR3 sequence reads: CASSLDGSQPQHF. CDR3 in DNA: TGTGCCAGCAGCTTAGACGGGAGTCAGCCCCAGCATTTT.

The rearrangement joins TRBV5-4 to TRBJ2-2; 8 bases are a match to TRBD1. Germline V CDR1 and CDR2: SGHNT, YYREEE (reference sequence). The CDR3 covers 19 residues. With V trimmed by 0 bases and J by 1 base, 11 bases remained unmatched. CDR3 in DNA: TGTGCCAGCAGCTTGGGGGGGGAAAGGACAGGGAAGAACACCGGGGAGCTGTTTTTT. Protein: CASSLGGERTGKNTGELFF.

This clone has more than one count but fewer than ten. V and J are TRBV6-5 and TRBJ2-6; 8 bases map to TRBD2. Germline V gene lookup returns CDR1 MNHEY and CDR2 SVGAGI. CDR3 length: 15 amino acids. V lost 6 bases, J lost 5 bases, and 6 bases stayed unmatched. The CDR3 DNA follows: TGTGCCAGCAGCTCCAGCGGGAGTCGGGCCAACGTCCTGACTTTC. This sequence encodes CASSSSGSRANVLTF.